The 3 T cell receptor beta chains listed next were all sequenced from one sample in a study of monozygotic twins with inflammatory bowel disease. Each CDR3 protein gets one entry in TCRdb, which reprocessed the 5' RACE reads and gives no DNA. The repertoire table contains approximately 300,000 distinct CDR3 sequences. The specimen was blood. These receptors were obtained from a human donor with ulcerative colitis or Crohn's disease, or a healthy co-twin of an affected twin (not recorded which).

V is TRBV30 and J is TRBJ2-4; TCRdb's D call, TRBD1, is unchecked because there is no DNA. The CDR3 runs to 14 residues. Germline lookup yields CDR1 GTSNPN and CDR2 SVGIG (reference sequence). The CDR3: CAWSGGGGRNIQYF.

The V and J genes are TRBV7-2 and TRBJ2-2; no DNA is available, so the TRBD1 call from TCRdb remains unchecked. The germline V gene encodes CDR1 SGHTA and CDR2 FQGNSA. The CDR3 is 15 amino acids. The CDR3 loop reads CASSRQGRNTGELFF.

The rearrangement joins TRBV19 to TRBJ2-4; the TCRdb D gene call, TRBD2, has no DNA to confirm it. Germline-derived CDR1 and CDR2 are LNHDA and SQIVND (reference sequence). The CDR3 is made up of 16 amino acids. The CDR3 loop reads CASSTHGSAGKNIQYF. The whole variable domain, remainder taken from reference TRBV19 and TRBJ2-4, is DGGITQSPKYLFRKEGQNVTLSCEQNLNHDAMYWYRQDPGQGLRLIYYSQIVNDFQKGDIAEGYSVSREKKESFPLTVTSAQKNPTAFYLCASSTHGSAGKNIQYFGAGTRLSVL.